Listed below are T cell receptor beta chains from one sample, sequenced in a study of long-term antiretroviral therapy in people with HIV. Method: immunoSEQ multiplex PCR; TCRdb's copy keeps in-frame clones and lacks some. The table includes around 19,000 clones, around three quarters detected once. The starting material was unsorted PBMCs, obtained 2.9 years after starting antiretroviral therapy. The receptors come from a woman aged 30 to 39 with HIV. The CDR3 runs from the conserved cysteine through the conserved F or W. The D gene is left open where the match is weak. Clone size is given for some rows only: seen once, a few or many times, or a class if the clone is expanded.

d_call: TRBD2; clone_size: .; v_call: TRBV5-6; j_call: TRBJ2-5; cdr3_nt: TGTGCCAGCAGCCCCGGACTAGCGGGAGAGACCCAGTACTTC; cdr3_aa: CASSPGLAGETQYF
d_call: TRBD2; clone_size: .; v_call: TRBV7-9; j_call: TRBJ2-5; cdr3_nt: TGTGCCAGCAGCCCCAGACTAGCGGGGGCCCTAGGGGAGACCCAGTACTTC; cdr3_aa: CASSPRLAGALGETQYF
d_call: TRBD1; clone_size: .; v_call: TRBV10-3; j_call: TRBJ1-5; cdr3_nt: TGTGCCATACGGTCCTCAGGGGGTCAGCCCCAGCATTTT; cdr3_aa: CAIRSSGGQPQHF
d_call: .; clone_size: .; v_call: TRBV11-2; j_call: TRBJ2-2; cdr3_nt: TGTGCCAGCAGCCTATACACCGGGGAGCTGTTTTTT; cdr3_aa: CASSLYTGELFF
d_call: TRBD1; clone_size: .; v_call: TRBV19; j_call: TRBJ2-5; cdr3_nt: TGTGCCAGGGAGACAGGGCTCGAGACCCAGTACTTC; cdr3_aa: CARETGLETQYF
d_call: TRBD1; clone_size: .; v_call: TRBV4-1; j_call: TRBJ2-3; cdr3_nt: TGCGCCAGCAGCCAACCAGGGGGCGGCACAGATACGCAGTATTTT; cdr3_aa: CASSQPGGGTDTQYF
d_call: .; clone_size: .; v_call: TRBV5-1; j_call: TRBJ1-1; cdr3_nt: TGCGCCAGCAGCCAGCCGGGACCGCTAACGAACACTGAAGCTTTCTTT; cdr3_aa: CASSQPGPLTNTEAFF
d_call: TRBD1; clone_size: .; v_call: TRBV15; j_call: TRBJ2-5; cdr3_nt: TGTGCCACCAGCAGAGTGACAGGGGTAGAGACCCAGTACTTC; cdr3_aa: CATSRVTGVETQYF
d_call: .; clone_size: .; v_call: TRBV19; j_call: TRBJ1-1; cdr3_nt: TGTGCCAGTAGTATAGATCGACAGAACACTGAAGCTTTCTTT; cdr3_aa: CASSIDRQNTEAFF
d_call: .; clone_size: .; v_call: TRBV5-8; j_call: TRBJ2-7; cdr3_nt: TGTGCCAGCAGCCCAACTCCGGGACCCCGCTACGAGCAGTACTTC; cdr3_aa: CASSPTPGPRYEQYF
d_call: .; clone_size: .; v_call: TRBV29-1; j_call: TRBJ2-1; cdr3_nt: TGCAGCGGTGACTCGGACCCCCAAGGGAATGAGCAGTTCTTC; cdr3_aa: CSGDSDPQGNEQFF
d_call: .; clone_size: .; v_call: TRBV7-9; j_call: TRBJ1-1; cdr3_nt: TGTGCCAGCAGCCCCAATCACACTGAAGCTTTCTTT; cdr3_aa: CASSPNHTEAFF
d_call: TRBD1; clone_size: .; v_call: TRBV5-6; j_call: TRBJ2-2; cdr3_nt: TGTGCCAGCACCCCGGACAGGGGGCATTCCGGGGAGCTGTTTTTT; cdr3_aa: CASTPDRGHSGELFF
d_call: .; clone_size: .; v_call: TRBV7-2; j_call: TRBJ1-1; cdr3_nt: TGTGCCAGCAGACGCGGGACTAGGACTGAAGCTTTCTTT; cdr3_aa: CASRRGTRTEAFF
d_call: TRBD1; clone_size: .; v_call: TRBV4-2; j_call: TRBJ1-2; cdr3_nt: TGTGCCAGCAGCCAAGGGACAGGGCAGGGACTTAACTATGGCTACACCTTC; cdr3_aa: CASSQGTGQGLNYGYTF
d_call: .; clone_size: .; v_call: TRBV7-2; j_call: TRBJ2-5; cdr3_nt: TGTGCCAGCAGCCCCGCCGGGACTGGATATGGGACCCAGTACTTC; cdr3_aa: CASSPAGTGYGTQYF
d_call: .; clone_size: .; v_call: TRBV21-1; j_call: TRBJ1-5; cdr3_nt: TGTGCCAGCAGGTTATATAGCAATCAGCCCCAGCATTTT; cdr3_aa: CASRLYSNQPQHF
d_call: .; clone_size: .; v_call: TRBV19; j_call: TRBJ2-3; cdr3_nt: TGTGCCAGTAGTATAGATCTAGGGACATGGGGCCCAGATACGCAGTATTTT; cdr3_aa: CASSIDLGTWGPDTQYF
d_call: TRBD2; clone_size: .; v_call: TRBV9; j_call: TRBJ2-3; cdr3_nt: TGTGCCAGCAGCGTGTCTAGCGGGGGGGCCAGTGTGACAGATACGCAGTATTTT; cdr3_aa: CASSVSSGGASVTDTQYF
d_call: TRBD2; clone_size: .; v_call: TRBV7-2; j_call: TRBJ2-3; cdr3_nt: TGTGCCAGCAGCCTTGGACTAGCGGGGGCCCCCCCCGATACGCAGTATTTT; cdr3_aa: CASSLGLAGAPPDTQYF
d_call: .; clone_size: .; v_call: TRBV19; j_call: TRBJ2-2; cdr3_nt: TGTGCCAGTATGCGGGGATGGAACACCGGGGAGCTGTTTTTT; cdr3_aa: CASMRGWNTGELFF
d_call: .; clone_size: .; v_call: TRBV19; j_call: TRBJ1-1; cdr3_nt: TGTGCCAGTAGGGAGAGAGGGAACACTGAAGCTTTCTTT; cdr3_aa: CASRERGNTEAFF
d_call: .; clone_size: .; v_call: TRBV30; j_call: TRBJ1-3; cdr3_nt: TGTGCCTGGCAATCGGGGTTTGGAAACACCATATATTTT; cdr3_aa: CAWQSGFGNTIYF
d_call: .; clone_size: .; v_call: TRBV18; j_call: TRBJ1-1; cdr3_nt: TGTGCCAGCTCGCGGGAGGGGAACACTGAAGCTTTCTTT; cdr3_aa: CASSREGNTEAFF
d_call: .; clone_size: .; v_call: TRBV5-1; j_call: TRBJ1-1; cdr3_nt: TGCGCCAGCAGCACATCCGGGGCAGGGAACACTGAAGCTTTCTTT; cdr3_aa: CASSTSGAGNTEAFF
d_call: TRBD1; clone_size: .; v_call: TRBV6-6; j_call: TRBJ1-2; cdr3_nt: TGTGCCAGCAGGAGGACAGGCCTCTATGGCTACACCTTC; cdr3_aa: CASRRTGLYGYTF
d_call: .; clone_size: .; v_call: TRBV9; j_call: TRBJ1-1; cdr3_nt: TGTGCCAGCAGCGTATACGATGGGGGCTGGGCTGAAGCTTTCTTT; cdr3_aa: CASSVYDGGWAEAFF
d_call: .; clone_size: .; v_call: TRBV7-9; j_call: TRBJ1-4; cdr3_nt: TGTGCCAGCAGCCTACCTTCCGCAAATGAAAAACTGTTTTTT; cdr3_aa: CASSLPSANEKLFF
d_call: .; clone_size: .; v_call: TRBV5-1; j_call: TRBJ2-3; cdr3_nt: TGCGCCAGCAGCTTGGGAGGCGCAGGGCCTCCCACAGATACGCAGTATTTT; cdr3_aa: CASSLGGAGPPTDTQYF
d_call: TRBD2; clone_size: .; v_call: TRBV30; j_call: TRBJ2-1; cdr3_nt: TGTGCCTGGAGCGGGGGGGCCCTCTACAATGAGCAGTTCTTC; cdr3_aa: CAWSGGALYNEQFF
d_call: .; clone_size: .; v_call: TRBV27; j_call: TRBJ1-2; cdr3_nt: TGTGCCAGCAGTCCCAGGGGCTATGGCTACACCTTC; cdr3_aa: CASSPRGYGYTF
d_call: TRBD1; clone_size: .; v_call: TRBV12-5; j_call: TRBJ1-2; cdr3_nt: TGTGCTAGTGGTTTGGACTTTCAGGGACAGGGGGCTGGCTACACCTTC; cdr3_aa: CASGLDFQGQGAGYTF
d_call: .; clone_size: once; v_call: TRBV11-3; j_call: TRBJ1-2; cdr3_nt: TGTGCCAGCACCCCCGGGGACCGGCGGTTACGGTATGGCTACACCTTC; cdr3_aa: CASTPGDRRLRYGYTF
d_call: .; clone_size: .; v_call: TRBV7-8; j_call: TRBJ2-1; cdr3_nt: TGTGCCAGCAGCCCCTCCCGGACATTAGATTACAATGAGCAGTTCTTC; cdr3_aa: CASSPSRTLDYNEQFF
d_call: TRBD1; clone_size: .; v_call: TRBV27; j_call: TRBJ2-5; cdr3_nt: TGTGCCAGTAGGACAGGGGGAGAGACCCAGTACTTC; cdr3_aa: CASRTGGETQYF
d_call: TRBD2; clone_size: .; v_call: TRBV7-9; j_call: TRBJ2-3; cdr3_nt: TGTGCCAGCAGCTTGATAGGCCAAGGGAGGGGAAATACGCAGTATTTT; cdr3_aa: CASSLIGQGRGNTQYF
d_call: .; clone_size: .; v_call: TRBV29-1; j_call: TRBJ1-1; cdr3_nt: TGCAGCGTAGGACTATATGAAGCTTTCTTT; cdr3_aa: CSVGLYEAFF
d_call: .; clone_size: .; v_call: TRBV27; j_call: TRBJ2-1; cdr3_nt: TGTGCCAGCAGGGGGAATACCCAAGAGGGTGAGCAGTTCTTC; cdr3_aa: CASRGNTQEGEQFF
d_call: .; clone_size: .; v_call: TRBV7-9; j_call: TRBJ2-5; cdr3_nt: TGTGCCAGCAGCTTAGCATCCACGGCTAGCTCAGAGACCCAGTACTTC; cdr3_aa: CASSLASTASSETQYF
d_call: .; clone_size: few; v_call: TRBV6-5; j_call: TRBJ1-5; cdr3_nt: TGTGCCAGCAGTCAGGGTCCCAGTCGCAATCAGCCCCAGCATTTT; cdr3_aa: CASSQGPSRNQPQHF
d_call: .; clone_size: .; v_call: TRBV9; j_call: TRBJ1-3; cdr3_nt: TGTGCCAGCAGGCCTGTGGGGGGGCCACGAAACACCATATATTTT; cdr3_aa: CASRPVGGPRNTIYF
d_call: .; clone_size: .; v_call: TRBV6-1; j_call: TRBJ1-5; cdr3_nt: TGTGCCAGCAGTGAATCGGGGGTAGGGCCCCAGCATTTT; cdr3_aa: CASSESGVGPQHF
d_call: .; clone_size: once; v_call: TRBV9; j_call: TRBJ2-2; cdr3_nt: TGTGCCAGCAGCGTAGAAGCCCCAGGGGATTTGACCGGGGAGCTGTTTTTT; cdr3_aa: CASSVEAPGDLTGELFF
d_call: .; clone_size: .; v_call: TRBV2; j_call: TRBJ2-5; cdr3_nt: TGTGCCAGCAGTGAAAGGGCAGGTGGGGGAGAGACCCAGTACTTC; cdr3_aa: CASSERAGGGETQYF
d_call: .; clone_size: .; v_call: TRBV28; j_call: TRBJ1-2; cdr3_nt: TGTGCCAGCAGCCCTCCGCGGTACAAATCTAACTATGGCTACACCTTC; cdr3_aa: CASSPPRYKSNYGYTF
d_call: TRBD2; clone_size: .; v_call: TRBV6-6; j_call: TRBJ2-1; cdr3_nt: TGTGCCAGCAGTTACGTAGCTAGCGGGGGTCGCTCTGAGTTCTTC; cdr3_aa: CASSYVASGGRSEFF
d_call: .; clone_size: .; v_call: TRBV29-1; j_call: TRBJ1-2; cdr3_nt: TGCAGCGCCGAGAGGGCCCCGGGGGGATCTAACTATGGCTACACCTTC; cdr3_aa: CSAERAPGGSNYGYTF
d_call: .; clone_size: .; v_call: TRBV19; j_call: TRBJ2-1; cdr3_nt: TGTGCCAGTAGTTCCGGATACAATGAGCAGTTCTTC; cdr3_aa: CASSSGYNEQFF
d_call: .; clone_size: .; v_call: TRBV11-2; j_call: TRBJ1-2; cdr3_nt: TGTGCCAGCAGCTCCGACAGGCTATTCTATGGCTACACCTTC; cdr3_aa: CASSSDRLFYGYTF
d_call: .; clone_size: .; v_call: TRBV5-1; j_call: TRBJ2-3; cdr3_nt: TGCGCCAGCAGCTTGCACCGCTCGACAGCCTTAGATACGCAGTATTTT; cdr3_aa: CASSLHRSTALDTQYF
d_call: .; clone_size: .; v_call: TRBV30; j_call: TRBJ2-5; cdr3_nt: TGTGCCTCTAACGGGGATCTCCAGGCCGGAGGGGGGACCGAGACCCAGTACTTC; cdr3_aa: CASNGDLQAGGGTETQYF
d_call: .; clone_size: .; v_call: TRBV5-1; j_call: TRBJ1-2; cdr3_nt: TGCGCCAGCAGCTTGGGAAGATGGGGGAACTATGGCTACACCTTC; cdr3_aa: CASSLGRWGNYGYTF